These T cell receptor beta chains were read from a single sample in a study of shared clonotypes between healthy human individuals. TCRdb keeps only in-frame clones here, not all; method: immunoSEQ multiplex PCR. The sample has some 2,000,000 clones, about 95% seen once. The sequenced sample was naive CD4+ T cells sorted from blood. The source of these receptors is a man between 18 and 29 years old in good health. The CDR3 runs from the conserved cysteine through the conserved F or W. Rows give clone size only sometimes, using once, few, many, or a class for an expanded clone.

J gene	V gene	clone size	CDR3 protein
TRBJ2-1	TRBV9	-	CASSVVFGDRGDNEQFF
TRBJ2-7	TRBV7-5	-	CARSREEPGTGLYEQYF
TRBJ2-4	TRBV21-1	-	CASTVGTSGRRGAKNIQYF
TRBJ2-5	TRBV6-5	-	CASSPGTPGETQYF
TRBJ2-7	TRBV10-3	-	CAISESIGTSGPYEQYF
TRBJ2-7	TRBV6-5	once	CASSPFGGEQYF
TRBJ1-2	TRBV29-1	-	CSVGDGAGYTF
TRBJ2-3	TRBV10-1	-	CASSEIERGTQYF
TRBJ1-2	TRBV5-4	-	CASSPDRSYGYTF
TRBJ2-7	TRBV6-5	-	CASSNGAGNEQYF
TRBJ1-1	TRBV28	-	CASSSGLPGGAFF
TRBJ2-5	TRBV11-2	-	CASSFGTAQETQYF
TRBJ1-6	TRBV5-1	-	CASSGGEFNSPLHF
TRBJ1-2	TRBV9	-	CASSPAGTGIGGNYGYTF
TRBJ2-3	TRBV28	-	CASSSPNTDTQYF
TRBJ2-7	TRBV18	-	CASSPLARGLNEQYF
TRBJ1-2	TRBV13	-	CASSPRVFLNPNYGYTF
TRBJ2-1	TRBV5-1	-	CASSLGLAGSGGEQFF
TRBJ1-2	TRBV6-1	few	CASSAKTGAVFYGYTF
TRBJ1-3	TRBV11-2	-	CASSSPGGNTIYF
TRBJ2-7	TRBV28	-	CASISTGEINNSYEQYF
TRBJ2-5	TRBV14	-	CASSQGSRARRETQYF
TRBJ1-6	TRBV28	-	CASSLYADGPLHF
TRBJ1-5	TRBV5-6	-	CASSLGILNPGQPQHF
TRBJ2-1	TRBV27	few	CASSLWGAYNEQFF
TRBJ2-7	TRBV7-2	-	CASSPGLAGYEQYF
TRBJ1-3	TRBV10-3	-	CAISESPSVSGNTIYF
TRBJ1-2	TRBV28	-	CASRQGVYGYTF
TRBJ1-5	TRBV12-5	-	CASGLLRDGNQPQHF
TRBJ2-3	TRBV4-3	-	CASSLQGLAGADTQYF
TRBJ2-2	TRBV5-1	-	CASSSGNTGELFF
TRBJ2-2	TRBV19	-	CASSPRLAGGPATGELFF
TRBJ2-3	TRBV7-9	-	CASSLYVPDTQYF
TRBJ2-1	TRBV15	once	CATSAAVLANLNEQFF
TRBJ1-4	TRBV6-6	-	CASSQTGHEKLFF
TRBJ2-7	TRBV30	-	CAWSRSGPYEQYF
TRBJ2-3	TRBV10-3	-	CAINRDGRDTQYF
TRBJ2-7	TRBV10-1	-	CASSETAGGPHEQYF
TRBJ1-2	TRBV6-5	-	CASSSQGQKEDGYTF
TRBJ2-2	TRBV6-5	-	CASSYGDFNTGELFF
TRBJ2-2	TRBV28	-	CASSLIIGTGGPGELFF
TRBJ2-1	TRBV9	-	CASSGPREAGNEQFF
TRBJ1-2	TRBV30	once	CARVNRGQGGYTF
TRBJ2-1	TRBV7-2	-	CASSSRQGIYNEQFF
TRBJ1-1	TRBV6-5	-	CASSYPGNTEAFF
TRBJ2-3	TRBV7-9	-	CASSSDRATDTQYF
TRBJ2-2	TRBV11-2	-	CASSLEGGGELFF
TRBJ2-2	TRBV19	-	CASTHRTKIPNTGELFF
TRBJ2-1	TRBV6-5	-	CASSPESSVYNEQFF
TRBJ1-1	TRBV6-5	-	CASTQRGAEAFF
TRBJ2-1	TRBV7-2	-	CASSFGLAGTYEQFF
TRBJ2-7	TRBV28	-	CASSQPGTGGSYEQYF
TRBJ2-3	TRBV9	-	CASGSGSTDTQYF